This paragraph covers one T cell receptor (beta chain) sequence. This clone was seen a handful of times. Its antigen target is currently unknown. No much larger clonotype is one base removed from it; base qualities were not supplied. This sample is drawn from a study of blood T cell repertoires in COVID-19 (dated by TCRdb to about 2020). For context, the study as a whole: The collaborator samples originated in the United States, Italy and Spain and spanned the acute and convalescent phases of COVID-19. The prospective study material was composed of cDNA or gDNA derived from T cells, B-cell-depleted T cells, or PBMCs. The repertoires were released in a freely available public database meant as a resource for research on the immune response to SARS-CoV-2. Deeply sampled blood TCRbeta repertoires from subjects exposed to, actively infected with, or recovered from COVID-19 were included in the dataset. Samples came from the ongoing ImmuneRACE study (first 160 participants) plus 1,254 subjects from 6 global collaborators. Where available, HLA class I and class II types were taken from metadata supplied by the sample provider and were not determined by assay-based typing. Nearly every sample came with metadata listing a de-identified subject ID, COVID-19 status, age in years and sex.

TCRbeta CDR3 regions were amplified from genomic DNA using the immunoSEQ Assay, a bias-controlled multiplex PCR. From the authors' description of their analysis: The number of nucleated cells in each sample was estimated by amplification of reference gene primers within the assay. To quantify the absolute abundance of each unique TCRbeta CDR3 rearrangement, sequence reads were collapsed and filtered. For each sample, productive Simpson clonality was calculated as the square root of Simpson's diversity index over productive rearrangements. TCRdb provides this immuneACCESS table in a form limited to in-frame rearrangements. Some clones are lacking; in checked studies, under half of them reflect an unresolved V gene, and why the rest are absent is not known. D and trimming were read from the DNA, whereas the V and J calls and clone size are those reported in that table. A total of about 200,000 clones appear in this sample, around 84% of them only once. Clones ranked in the top ten supply 3% to 3.5% of the sample.

The full study reports these points: The amount of clinical and demographic metadata varied by source and participant and was provided uncurated.

Each collaborating institution followed its own protocols to collect whole blood in K2EDTA tubes. Collaborator samples were shipped for TCRbeta analysis as frozen whole blood, isolated PBMCs, or DNA extracted from either sample type. The germline ends are 11 bases apart after V is trimmed by 7 bases and J by 2 bases. CDR1 and CDR2 (WNHNN, SYGVQD) derive from the germline V gene (reference sequence). From the cysteine through the phenylalanine, the CDR3 covers 13 amino acids. Only the CDR3 DNA is retained, 39 bases long and in frame from the first base. Sample: peripheral blood. The rearrangement joined TRBV10-1 to TRBJ1-2, with the D gene call left open. This receptor was taken from a man in his 60s with acute or convalescent COVID-19. The nucleotides are TGCGCCAGCAAGGCGGGAGTGAACTATGGCTACACCTTC. Translated, it gives CASKAGVNYGYTF.